Following are 6 T cell receptor beta chains from one sample sequenced in a study of cytomegalovirus exposure and HLA in healthy donors. Clones were read by immunoSEQ multiplex PCR, and TCRdb kept only the in-frame ones, dropping some. This sample has roughly 130,000 clones, with 85% to 90% found just once. The sample consisted of PBMCs. Receptors were obtained from a man aged 30 to 39 in good health and CMV-seronegative.

This chain connects TRBV5-4 to TRBJ2-7; TRBD2 might be the D (6 bases). Germline CDR1 reads SGHNT; CDR2 reads YYREEE (reference sequence). Between the trimmed V and J ends, which lost 1 base and 7 bases, there was a span of 6 bases. This CDR3 is 11 amino acids long. CDR3 protein: CASSLREEQYF. DNA for the CDR3: TGTGCCAGCAGCTTGCGGGAGGAGCAGTACTTC.

The J gene is TRBJ1-5, the V gene TRBV5-1; 8 nucleotides align to TRBD1. V trimming: 0 bases; J trimming: 6 bases; junction bases outside the gene matches: 5. The CDR3 consists of 15 residues. The germline CDR1 and CDR2 sequences are SGHRS and YFSETQ. CDR3 protein: CASSLEGQDFQPQHF. The CDR3 DNA follows: TGCGCCAGCAGCTTGGAGGGACAGGACTTTCAGCCCCAGCATTTT.

J is TRBJ2-1 and V is TRBV11-2, with a weak D call TRBD2 (7 bases). CDR1 is SGHAT and CDR2 is FQNNGV in the germline V gene. Trimming stripped 6 bases from V and 8 bases from J, with 17 bases between. CDR3 length equals 14 residues. CDR3 loop: CASRPGDYSDEQFF. The CDR3 bases are TGTGCCAGCAGACCAGGGGACTATTCGGATGAGCAGTTCTTC.

This chain links TRBV7-2 with TRBJ1-1; D uncertain. The V gene lost 5 bases and the J gene lost 0 bases, with 7 bases spanning the gap. This CDR3 region has 13 residues. Germline V lookup: CDR1 SGHTA, CDR2 FQGNSA. The CDR3 is CASSPILNTEAFF. Here the CDR3 DNA reads TGTGCCAGCAGCCCCATTTTGAACACTGAAGCTTTCTTT.

This chain links TRBV27 with TRBJ1-3; 7 positions match TRBD1. V was pared by 4 bases and J by 2 bases, with 11 bases of the junction left unmatched. Germline lookup yields CDR1 MNHEY and CDR2 SMNVEV (reference sequence). The CDR3 contains 17 residues. CDR3 sequence: CASSSGQDPLPGNTIYF. The CDR3 region has the DNA TGTGCCAGCAGTTCCGGACAGGATCCGCTCCCTGGAAACACCATATATTTT.

This clone showed up just once. The chain is built from TRBV5-1 and TRBJ2-7, with 10 bases matching TRBD1. Germline V gene lookup returns CDR1 SGHRS and CDR2 YFSETQ. V dropped 3 bases and J dropped 4; count of bases not matched to a gene: 1. The CDR3 runs to 13 residues. DNA for the CDR3: TGCGCCAGCAGCTGGGACAGGGGTTACGAGCAGTACTTC. It specifies CASSWDRGYEQYF.